These 16 T cell receptor beta chains came from one sample sequenced in a study of tumor and adjacent non-tumor tissue in lung cancer. RNA was extracted from bulk tissue without any cell sorting. Three rounds of nested PCR, following a modified ARM-PCR protocol, produced the TCRbeta library. TCRdb fed the multiplex PCR reads into MiXCR, producing one record per CDR3 protein. The profile shows approximately 100,000 distinct CDR3 sequences, roughly 80% of them singletons. Input material: lung tumor tissue. These receptors were collected from an older woman with non-small cell lung cancer.

Concerning this clonotype: This clone may be a read error of a much larger clone one base away. V and J are TRBV11-2 and TRBJ2-1; 8 bases line up with TRBD1. Germline V gene sequence: CDR1 SGHAT, CDR2 FQNNGV. The CDR3 runs 14 residues. V shed 7 bases, J shed 7 bases, and the junction held 9 bases outside the gene matches. Written as DNA, the CDR3 is TGTGCCAGCAACTTTTCCGACAGGGGAAATGAGCAGTTCTTC. Its protein is CASNFSDRGNEQFF.

Only one count was recorded for this clonotype. A much larger clone is a single base away; this may be a read error. This chain connects TRBV20-1 to TRBJ1-2; 11 nucleotides match TRBD1. V dropped 8 bases and J dropped 10; count of bases not matched to a gene: 12. This CDR3 is built from 13 residues. Germline V gene lookup returns CDR1 DFQATT and CDR2 SNEGSKA (reference sequence). CDR3 bases: TGCAGTTTGGAGGGACAGGGGGTAGAGGCCTACACCTTC. Translated, it gives CSLEGQGVEAYTF.

This clonotype was seen a single time. The chain carries TRBV12-3 or TRBV12-4 and TRBJ2-3, with 9 bases lining up with TRBD1. The CDR3 covers 15 residues. The junction had 10 bases not matched to a gene; V was cut back by 9 bases and J by 3 bases. CDR3: CARSVGQGSTDTQYF. The CDR3 DNA sequence: TGTGCCAGGAGTGTGGGACAGGGCAGTACAGATACGCAGTATTTT.

This clonotype was seen once. Sequence at one end of the junction differs from germline and may be a read error. In nucleotides, the CDR3 is TGTGCCACCAGCCCTCGGAGGGCCTTGGAGCTGTTTTTT. Its translation: CATSPRRALELFF. J is TRBJ2-2 and V is TRBV11-2, with D possibly TRBD2 on 6 matching bases. The CDR3 has 13 residues. Germline V CDR1 and CDR2: SGHAT, FQNNGV.

A word on this clonotype: An end of the junction does not agree with germline; a read error may underlie this. The chain has TRBV12-3 or TRBV12-4 and TRBJ2-3; D unclear. CDR3 length equals 16 residues. CDR3 sequence: CAGSLALLTVTDTQYF. The CDR3 DNA follows: TGTGCCGGCAGTTTAGCCCTTTTAACAGTGACAGATACGCAGTATTTT.

The CDR3 spells CAIAGGNTQPQHF. CDR3 DNA sequence: TGTGCCATAGCGGGGGGTAACACTCAGCCCCAGCATTTT. The rearrangement joins TRBV10-3 to TRBJ1-5; possible D gene TRBD1, 5 bases. Deletions cut 9 bases from V and 6 bases from J, with 15 bases between. Germline assignment: CDR1 ENHRY and CDR2 SYGVKD. CDR3 size: 13 residues.

This clonotype was recorded many times. The chain carries TRBV12-3 or TRBV12-4 and TRBJ1-6, with 8 bases fitting TRBD1. Germline trimming cut 3 bases from V and 2 bases from J; bases unmatched to any gene: 3. The CDR3 extends over 16 amino acids. DNA of the CDR3: TGTGCCAGCAGTTTGGACAGGGCGGCCTATAATTCACCCCTCCACTTT. Encoded protein: CASSLDRAAYNSPLHF.

The V call is TRBV5-4, the J call TRBJ2-2, with D maybe TRBD2 (5 bases). Germline lookup yields CDR1 SGHNT and CDR2 YYREEE (reference sequence). V lost 0 bases and J 4 bases, leaving 13 bases between the germline ends. CDR3 length: 16 residues. The CDR3 is CASSLDPGVTTGELFF. The CDR3 bases are TGTGCCAGCAGCTTGGATCCCGGGGTCACCACCGGGGAGCTGTTTTTT.

Remarks on this clonotype: A much larger clonotype is one base distant, so this may be a read error. V gene TRBV20-1 combines with J gene TRBJ2-5; possible D gene TRBD2, 6 bases. Looked up from germline, CDR1 is DFQATT and CDR2 is SNEGSKA (reference sequence). The CDR3 extends over 15 amino acids. Trimming removed 6 bases from V and 7 bases from J, with 24 bases in between. The CDR3 region has the DNA TGCAGTGCGGAATATATGGGGGGTCACCCTGGGACCCAGTACTTC. Translation: CSAEYMGGHPGTQYF.

As concerns this clonotype: A much larger clone differs by one base, so this may be a read error. The V and J genes are TRBV28 and TRBJ2-7; D perhaps matches TRBD1 (6 bases). V lost 2 bases to trimming and J lost 3 bases, with 11 bases between them. Looked up from germline, CDR1 is MDHEN and CDR2 is SYDVKM. The CDR3 sequence is 14 residues long. CDR3 sequence: CASSLLGDNYEQYF. CDR3 sequence (DNA): TGTGCCAGCAGTTTACTGGGGGACAACTACGAGCAGTACTTC.

A remark on this clonotype: The junction shows a germline mismatch at one end, possibly a read error. The rearrangement links TRBV5-7 to TRBJ2-3; D ambiguous. TRBV5-7 belongs to the ORF category, with a function that is uncertain. This CDR3 has 13 residues. CDR3 coding DNA: TGTGCCTGCAGCTTGGTGGCGTCTAAGATTCAGTATTTT. It codes for CACSLVASKIQYF.

On this clonotype: Germline is not matched at one junction end, which may reflect a read error. This chain joins TRBV11-3 and TRBJ1-1; D is unresolved. CDR1 SGHNT and CDR2 YENEEA come from the germline V gene. CDR3 size: 13 residues. CDR3 amino acids: CASSLKVNTDAFF. The CDR3 nucleotides are TGTGCTAGCAGCCTTAAGGTGAACACTGACGCTTTCTTT.

Remarks on this clonotype: One end of the junction fails to match germline, which may point to a read error. The J gene is TRBJ2-7, the V gene TRBV11-2; 8 nucleotides line up with TRBD2. Germline-derived CDR1 and CDR2 are SGHAT and FQNNGV. There are 15 residues in the CDR3. In nucleotides, the CDR3 is TGTGCCAGTAGCTATGTGACTAGCGTGGGCTACGAGCAGTACTTC. Its protein is CASSYVTSVGYEQYF.

About this clonotype: No conserved phenylalanine or tryptophan ends this CDR3, so it is likely a read error. This sequence joins TRBV11-2 and TRBJ2-3; D could derive from TRBD1 or TRBD2 (5 bases each). The germline V gene encodes CDR1 SGHAT and CDR2 FQNNGV. Trimming removed 5 bases at V and 6 bases at J, with 18 bases between. This CDR3 region has 15 residues. For the CDR3, the DNA is TGTGCCAGCAGCGCCACCGGGACGCCCACCGATACGCAGTATCTT. This translates into CASSATGTPTDTQYL.

The chain couples TRBV6-5 to TRBJ1-1; 7 nucleotides align to TRBD1. The trim removed 5 bases at V and 7 bases at J, leaving 7 bases unmatched. The V gene's germline CDR1 is MNHEY and CDR2 SVGAGI. The CDR3 spans 13 residues. The CDR3 loop reads CASSPTGALEAFF. The DNA of the CDR3 is TGTGCCAGCAGTCCTACAGGGGCTCTTGAAGCTTTCTTT.

About this clonotype itself: A much more abundant neighbour one base away suggests this may be a read error. The chain recombines TRBV4-3 with TRBJ2-2; 10 bases are shared with TRBD2. The CDR3 covers 18 residues. CDR1 is LGHNA, CDR2 YSLEER, per germline. For the CDR3, the DNA is TGCGCCAGCAGCCAAGAGGGTAGCGGGAGGTCCTGGACCGGGAAGCTGTTTTTT. Encoded protein: CASSQEGSGRSWTGKLFF.